The 17 T cell receptor beta chains given below trace back to one sample, sequenced in a study of shared clonotypes between healthy human individuals. Naive CD8 cells lacked CD45RO, underwent positive selection for CCR7 and left out terminally differentiated effector memory CD45RA+ cells. TCRdb's copy holds only in-frame clones and misses some; the assay was immunoSEQ multiplex PCR. The sample contains 2 million or so clones, about 95% of which appear only once. Sequenced sample: naive CD8+ T cells sorted from blood. The receptors shown here come from a man aged 18 to 29 in good health.

This sequence joins TRBV5-1 and TRBJ2-1, with 10 bases fitting TRBD2. Germline V gene data show CDR1 as SGHRS and CDR2 as YFSETQ. The ends lost 4 bases at V and 0 bases at J; junction bases unmatched: 10. The CDR3 is 18 amino acids. The CDR3, as DNA: TGCGCCAGCAGCCCCTTCCCCCCTAGCGGGAGCTCCTACAATGAGCAGTTCTTC. Protein: CASSPFPPSGSSYNEQFF.

The rearrangement uses TRBV12-2 and TRBJ2-5; the table's D call TRBD2 went unverified against the DNA. TRBV12-2 is reported as a pseudogene. The length of the CDR3 is 17 residues. The CDR3 here is CASRLGREPRDQETQYF. CDR3 sequence (DNA): TGTGCAAGTCGCTTAGGGAGGGAGCCTAGGGACCAAGAGACCCAGTACTTC.

Comment on this clone: Additional DNA sequences in this sample encode the identical CDR3. The CDR3 DNA is TGTGCCAGCAGCCCAGGCACAGATACGCAGTATTTT. This translates into CASSPGTDTQYF. J is TRBJ2-3 and V is TRBV11-2, with D hard to call. This CDR3 has 12 residues. Germline V gene lookup returns CDR1 SGHAT and CDR2 FQNNGV. V lost 5 bases and J 1 base, leaving 4 bases between the germline ends.

For this clone: Since a much larger clone is just one base distant, this may be a read error. The sample contains more than one DNA sequence encoding this CDR3. This chain joins TRBV7-9 and TRBJ2-7; TRBD2 is a possible D gene (5 bases). The CDR3 length is 12 residues. The germline V and J ends were trimmed by 3 bases and 2 bases, with 5 bases remaining between them. Germline CDR1 is SEHNR and CDR2 is FQNEAQ (reference sequence). The CDR3 is CASSFGAYEQYF. The CDR3 DNA reads as TGTGCCAGCAGCTTCGGGGCCTACGAGCAGTACTTC. The full variable domain, with the rest looked up from reference TRBV7-9 and TRBJ2-7, is DTGVSQNPRHKITKRGQNVTFRCDPISEHNRLYWYRQTLGQGPEFLTYFQNEAQLEKSRLLSDRFSAERPKGSFSTLEIQRTEQGDSAMYLCASSFGAYEQYFGPGTRLTVT.

The rearrangement joins TRBV4-3 to TRBJ2-2; no reliable D call. Germline V gives CDR1 LGHNA, CDR2 YSLEER. V was trimmed by 0 bases and J by 6 bases, leaving 8 bases between them. This CDR3 has 14 residues. The DNA for the CDR3 is TGCGCCAGCAGCCAAGATCTAGAGCCCGGGGAGCTGTTTTTT. Translated: CASSQDLEPGELFF.

The genes are TRBV23-1 and TRBJ1-1, with unresolved D. TRBV23-1 is reported as an ORF; its role is uncertain. The ends were cut back, 2 bases at V and 4 bases at J, with 11 bases in the middle. The CDR3 sequence is 14 residues long. In nucleotides, the CDR3 is TGCGCCAGCAGTCAAAAGGGTCGGGGCACTGAAGCTTTCTTT. This codes for CASSQKGRGTEAFF.

The chain combines TRBV7-9 with TRBJ1-2; 11 bases agree with TRBD1. Germline V gene sequence: CDR1 SEHNR, CDR2 FQNEAQ (reference sequence). This CDR3 is built from 14 residues. V dropped 5 bases and J dropped 6; count of bases not matched to a gene: 5. CDR3 sequence reads: CASSQGQGDDGYTF. The CDR3, as DNA: TGTGCCAGCAGCCAGGGACAGGGGGATGATGGCTACACCTTC.

The rearrangement uses TRBV5-1 and TRBJ2-5, with D possibly matching TRBD2 (7 bases). Trimming left V 1 base short and J 1 base short, with 20 bases between. CDR1 and CDR2 (germline): SGHRS, YFSETQ. The CDR3 sequence is 18 residues long. CDR3 protein: CASSLYEAGEGTQETQYF. Written as DNA, the CDR3 is TGCGCCAGCAGCTTGTACGAAGCAGGGGAGGGTACCCAAGAGACCCAGTACTTC.

The V call is TRBV4-1, the J call TRBJ2-7; D is possibly TRBD2 (6 bases). The CDR3 covers 17 residues. V lost 0 bases to trimming and J lost 6 bases, with 21 bases between them. Per germline, CDR1 MGHRA and CDR2 YSYEKL. DNA for the CDR3: TGCGCCAGCAGCCAAGATTTCGGAGGGATGGAACTAGTCGAGCAGTACTTC. This codes for CASSQDFGGMELVEQYF.

The V and J genes are TRBV5-6 and TRBJ2-7, with TRBD1 identical over 9 bases. Germline CDR1 and CDR2: SGHDT and YYEEEE. The CDR3 has 15 residues. Trimming at V came to 1 base and at J to 5 bases, leaving 7 bases not matched to a gene. As DNA, the CDR3 is TGTGCCAGCAGCTTGTCCGGGACAGGGTTGCACGAGCAGTACTTC. Residues: CASSLSGTGLHEQYF.

This clone was seen just once. The gene calls are TRBV28 and TRBJ1-5; D is ambiguous. The CDR3 consists of 15 residues. Germline-derived CDR1 and CDR2 are MDHEN and SYDVKM. The V and J ends lost 7 bases and 2 bases respectively, with 15 bases between them. The CDR3 DNA sequence: TGTGCCAGCACCGCGGAGGTTTCGGGCAATCAGCCCCAGCATTTT. Its protein product is CASTAEVSGNQPQHF.

The genes are TRBV27 and TRBJ2-2; D is unclear. There are 15 residues in the CDR3. Germline loops: CDR1 MNHEY, CDR2 SMNVEV (reference sequence). The germline V and J ends were trimmed by 5 bases and 3 bases, with 13 bases remaining between them. CDR3 sequence (DNA): TGTGCCAGCAGTCAACGTCCCAGGTACACCGGGGAGCTGTTTTTT. It is translated as CASSQRPRYTGELFF.

The rearrangement uses TRBV28 and TRBJ1-5; the D is unclear. V was cut by 8 bases and J by 9 bases, with 8 bases left in between. The CDR3 has 10 amino acids. Germline V gives CDR1 MDHEN, CDR2 SYDVKM. The CDR3 nucleotides read TGTGCCAGCGGCCTCGGGCCCCAGCATTTT. It specifies CASGLGPQHF. Full variable domain (remainder filled in from reference TRBV28 and TRBJ1-5): DVKVTQSSRYLVKRTGEKVFLECVQDMDHENMFWYRQDPGLGLRLIYFSYDVKMKEKGDIPEGYSVSREKKERFSLILESASTNQTSMYLCASGLGPQHFGDGTRLSIL.

The chain carries TRBV7-9 and TRBJ2-7; 7 positions match TRBD1. The CDR3 spans 15 residues. Trimming took 1 base from V and 3 from J; bases not matched to a gene: 6. From germline, CDR1 is SEHNR and CDR2 FQNEAQ (reference sequence). For the CDR3, the DNA is TGTGCCAGCAGCTTAGGCCCGTCAGGGGGCTACGAGCAGTACTTC. This encodes CASSLGPSGGYEQYF.

A word on this clone: Additional DNA sequences in this sample encode the identical CDR3. The chain is built from TRBV6-5 and TRBJ1-1; D is uncertain. Germline V gene lookup returns CDR1 MNHEY and CDR2 SVGAGI. The germline V and J ends were trimmed by 0 bases and 5 bases, with 10 bases remaining between them. The CDR3 is made up of 14 amino acids. The CDR3 reads CASSYSEGRTEAFF. The CDR3 bases are TGTGCCAGCAGTTACTCAGAGGGTCGGACTGAAGCTTTCTTT.

The chain employs TRBV11-1 and TRBJ2-1; D is unresolved. V gave up 4 bases and J gave up 7 bases, with 5 bases separating them. CDR1 is SGHAT and CDR2 is FQDESV in the germline V gene (reference sequence). The CDR3 extends over 11 amino acids. The DNA of the CDR3 is TGTGCCAGCAGCTGGGGAAATGAGCAGTTCTTC. Protein sequence: CASSWGNEQFF.

V usage is TRBV30 and J usage is TRBJ1-1; TRBD1 might be the D (5 bases). The germline V gene has CDR1 GTSNPN and CDR2 SVGIG (reference sequence). The CDR3 has 11 residues. Deletions cut 5 bases from V and 3 bases from J, with 7 bases between. The CDR3: CAWGTDTEAFF. CDR3 coding DNA: TGTGCCTGGGGGACGGACACTGAAGCTTTCTTT.